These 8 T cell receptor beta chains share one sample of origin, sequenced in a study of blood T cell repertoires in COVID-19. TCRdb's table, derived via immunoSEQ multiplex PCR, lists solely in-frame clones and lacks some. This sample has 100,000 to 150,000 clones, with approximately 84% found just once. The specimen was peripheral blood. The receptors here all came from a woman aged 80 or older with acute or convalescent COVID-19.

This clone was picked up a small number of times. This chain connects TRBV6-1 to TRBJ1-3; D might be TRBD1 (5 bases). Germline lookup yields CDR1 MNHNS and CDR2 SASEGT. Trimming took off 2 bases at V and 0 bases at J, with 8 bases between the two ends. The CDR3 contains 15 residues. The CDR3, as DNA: TGTGCCAGCAGTGAATTCGGGGGCTCTGGAAACACCATATATTTT. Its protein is CASSEFGGSGNTIYF.

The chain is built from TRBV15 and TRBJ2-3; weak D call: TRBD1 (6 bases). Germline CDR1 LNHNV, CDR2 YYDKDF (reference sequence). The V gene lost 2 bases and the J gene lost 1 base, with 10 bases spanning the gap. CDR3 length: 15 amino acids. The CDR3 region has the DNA TGTGCCACCAGCAGAACAGGGTATCGCACAGATACGCAGTATTTT. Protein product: CATSRTGYRTDTQYF.

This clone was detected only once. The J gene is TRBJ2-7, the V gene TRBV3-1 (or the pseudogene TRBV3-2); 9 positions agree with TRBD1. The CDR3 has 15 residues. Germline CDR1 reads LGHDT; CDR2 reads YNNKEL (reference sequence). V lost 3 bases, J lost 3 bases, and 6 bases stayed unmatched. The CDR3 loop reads CASSHVHRGHYEQYF. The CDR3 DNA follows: TGTGCCAGCAGCCATGTCCACAGGGGGCACTACGAGCAGTACTTC.

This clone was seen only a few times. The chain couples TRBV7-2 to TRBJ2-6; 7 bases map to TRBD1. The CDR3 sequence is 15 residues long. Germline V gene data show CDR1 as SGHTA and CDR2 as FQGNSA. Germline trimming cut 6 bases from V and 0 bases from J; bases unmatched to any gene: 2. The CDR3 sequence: CASRGQSSGANVLTF. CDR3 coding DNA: TGTGCCAGCAGGGGACAGAGCTCTGGGGCCAACGTCCTGACTTTC.

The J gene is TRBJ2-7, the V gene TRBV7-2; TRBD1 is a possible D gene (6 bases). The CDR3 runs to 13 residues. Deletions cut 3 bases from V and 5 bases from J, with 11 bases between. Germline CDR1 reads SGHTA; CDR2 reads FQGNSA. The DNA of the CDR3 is TGTGCCAGCAGCTTGACAGGAGAAAACGAGCAGTACTTC. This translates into CASSLTGENEQYF.

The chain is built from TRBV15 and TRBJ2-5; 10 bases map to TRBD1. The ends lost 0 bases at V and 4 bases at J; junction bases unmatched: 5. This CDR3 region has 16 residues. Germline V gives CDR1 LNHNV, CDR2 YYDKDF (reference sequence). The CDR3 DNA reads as TGTGCCACCAGCAGAGATAGGGGACAGGGGAGAGAGACCCAGTACTTC. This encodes CATSRDRGQGRETQYF. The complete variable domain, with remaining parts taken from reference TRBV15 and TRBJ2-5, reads DAMVIQNPRYQVTQFGKPVTLSCSQTLNHNVMYWYQQKSSQAPKLLFHYYDKDFNNEADTPDNFQSRRPNTSFCFLDIRSPGLGDTAMYLCATSRDRGQGRETQYFGPGTRLLVL.

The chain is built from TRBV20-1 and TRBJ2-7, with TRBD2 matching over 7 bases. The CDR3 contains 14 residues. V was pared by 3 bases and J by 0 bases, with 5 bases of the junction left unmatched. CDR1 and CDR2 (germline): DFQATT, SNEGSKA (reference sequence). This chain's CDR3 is CSASDGGYSYEQYF. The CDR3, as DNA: TGCAGTGCTAGTGACGGGGGGTACTCCTACGAGCAGTACTTC.

CDR3 in amino acids: CASSYLGQGYEQYF. CDR3 coding DNA: TGTGCCAGCAGTTACTTGGGACAGGGATACGAGCAGTACTTC. The chain employs TRBV6-6 and TRBJ2-7, with 9 bases that match TRBD1. This CDR3 is built from 14 residues. Looked up from germline, CDR1 is MNHNY and CDR2 is SVGAGI (reference sequence). After removal of 1 base from V and 4 bases from J, the junction contained 2 bases not matched to a gene.